A selection of T cell receptor beta chains follows, all from one sample in a study of shared clonotypes between healthy human individuals. The table came from immunoSEQ multiplex PCR; TCRdb's copy has only in-frame clones and leaves some out. The table lists under 550,000 clones, 95% to 97% of them singletons. The source material was naive CD4+ T cells sorted from blood. All receptors derive from a woman aged 30 to 39 in good health. Each CDR3 is given with its conserved first and last residue. A D gene is named only where the DNA matches it firmly. Rows give clone size only sometimes, using once, few, many, or a class for an expanded clone.

j_call	cdr3_length	d_call	v_call	clone_size	cdr3_nt	cdr3_aa
TRBJ2-2	15	NA	TRBV6-6	NA	TGTGCCAGCAGTTACTGGCTAGGGAACACCGGGGAGCTGTTTTTT	CASSYWLGNTGELFF
TRBJ1-6	15	NA	TRBV5-6	NA	TGTGCCAGCAGTCCGTTTGGGGGCTATAATTCACCCCTCCACTTT	CASSPFGGYNSPLHF
TRBJ2-7	14	TRBD2	TRBV7-2	NA	TGTGCCAGCAGCGAGGTTAGCGGGAGAGGCGAGCAGTACTTC	CASSEVSGRGEQYF
TRBJ2-2	14	TRBD2	TRBV27	NA	TGTGCCAGCACGGGGACTAGCGGGACCGGGGAGCTGTTTTTT	CASTGTSGTGELFF
TRBJ2-7	16	TRBD2	TRBV18	NA	TGTGCCAGCTCACCCTCTGGGACTAGCGGGTCCTACGAGCAGTACTTC	CASSPSGTSGSYEQYF
TRBJ2-3	17	TRBD1	TRBV5-4	NA	TGTGCCAGCAGCTTGGCCTTCGGACAGGGAAGCACAGATACGCAGTATTTT	CASSLAFGQGSTDTQYF
TRBJ1-1	14	TRBD1	TRBV11-2	NA	TGTGCCAGCAGTTCCGACAGGGGTATCACTGAAGCTTTCTTT	CASSSDRGITEAFF
TRBJ2-7	14	TRBD1	TRBV28	NA	TGTGCCAGCGCCCTGGGACAGGGGCGCCGAGGGCAGTACTTC	CASALGQGRRGQYF
TRBJ1-1	15	NA	TRBV5-1	NA	TGCGCCAGCAGCTTGGACCCGGGATTGAACACTGAAGCTTTCTTT	CASSLDPGLNTEAFF
TRBJ1-5	15	NA	TRBV19	NA	TGTGCCAGTAGTGCAGGGGAGATTGGCAATCAGCCCCAGCATTTT	CASSAGEIGNQPQHF
TRBJ2-4	18	TRBD1	TRBV25-1	NA	TGTGCCAGTAAGATCCGGGACAGGGGGCGAAAAGCCAAAAACATTCAGTACTTC	CASKIRDRGRKAKNIQYF
TRBJ2-1	14	TRBD1	TRBV5-1	once	TGCGCCAGCAGTTTCGGACAGGAACTCAATGAGCAGTTCTTC	CASSFGQELNEQFF
TRBJ2-5	15	NA	TRBV7-7	NA	TGTGCCAGCAGCTTGACAGGACTAACGAGTGAGACCCAGTACTTC	CASSLTGLTSETQYF
TRBJ2-1	13	NA	TRBV28	NA	TGTGCCAGCAGTTTAGGTCTCCACAATGAGCAGTTCTTC	CASSLGLHNEQFF
TRBJ2-3	15	TRBD2	TRBV9	NA	TGTGCCAGCAGCTTCGGACTAGCGGGACAGGATACGCAGTATTTT	CASSFGLAGQDTQYF
TRBJ2-2	20	TRBD2	TRBV4-2	NA	TGTGCCAGCAGCCAACCAGCGGGACTAGCGGGAGGGCCTGTAACCGGGGAGCTGTTTTTT	CASSQPAGLAGGPVTGELFF